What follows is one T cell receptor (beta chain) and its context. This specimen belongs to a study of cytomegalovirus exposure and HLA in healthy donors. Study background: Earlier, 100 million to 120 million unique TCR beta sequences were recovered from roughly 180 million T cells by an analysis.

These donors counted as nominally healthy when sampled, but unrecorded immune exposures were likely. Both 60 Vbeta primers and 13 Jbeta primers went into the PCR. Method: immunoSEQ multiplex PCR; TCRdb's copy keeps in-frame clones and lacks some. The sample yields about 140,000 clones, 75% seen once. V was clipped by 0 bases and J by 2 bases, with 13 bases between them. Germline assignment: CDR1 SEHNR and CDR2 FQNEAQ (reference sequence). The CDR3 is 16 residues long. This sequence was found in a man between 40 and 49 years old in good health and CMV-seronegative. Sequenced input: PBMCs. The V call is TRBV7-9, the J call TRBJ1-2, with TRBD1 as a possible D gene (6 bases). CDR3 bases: TGTGCCAGCAGCTTAGCTGGAACAGGGCCGAACTATGGCTACACCTTC. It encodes CASSLAGTGPNYGYTF. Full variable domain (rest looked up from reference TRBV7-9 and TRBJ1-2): DTGVSQNPRHKITKRGQNVTFRCDPISEHNRLYWYRQTLGQGPEFLTYFQNEAQLEKSRLLSDRFSAERPKGSFSTLEIQRTEQGDSAMYLCASSLAGTGPNYGYTFGSGTRLTVV.